The 20 T cell receptor beta chains presented below share a single source sample, sequenced in a study of cytomegalovirus exposure and HLA in healthy donors. Primers for the PCR totalled 60 Vbeta and 13 Jbeta. Measured with immunoSEQ multiplex PCR; TCRdb has only the in-frame clones, and not every one. This table has 100,000 to 150,000 clones, around 79% appearing once. Sequenced input: PBMCs. The receptor source for this set is a woman aged 40 to 50 in good health and CMV-seropositive.

This clone was picked up a small number of times. The chain links TRBV19 to TRBJ1-5; D remains unclear. Trimming took 3 bases from V and 0 from J, leaving 9 bases between them. The CDR3 runs 15 residues. CDR1 and CDR2 (germline): LNHDA, SQIVND (reference sequence). CDR3 amino acids: CASSMARNSNQPQHF. CDR3 DNA: TGTGCCAGTAGTATGGCCAGAAATAGCAATCAGCCCCAGCATTTT. Drawing the rest from reference TRBV19 and TRBJ1-5, the complete variable domain is DGGITQSPKYLFRKEGQNVTLSCEQNLNHDAMYWYRQDPGQGLRLIYYSQIVNDFQKGDIAEGYSVSREKKESFPLTVTSAQKNPTAFYLCASSMARNSNQPQHFGDGTRLSIL.

This sequence joins TRBV6-5 and TRBJ1-6, with no clear D. The germline gives CDR1 MNHEY, CDR2 SVGAGI. This CDR3 spans 14 amino acids. V gave up 0 bases and J gave up 11 bases, with 11 bases separating them. The CDR3 spells CASSYSGDKAPLHF. In nucleotides, the CDR3 is TGTGCCAGCAGTTACTCCGGGGATAAGGCACCCCTCCACTTT.

A few counts support this clone. This chain connects TRBV29-1 to TRBJ2-3; 7 positions match TRBD2. Germline V gene data show CDR1 as SQVTM and CDR2 as ANQGSEA. This CDR3 contains 13 residues. V was pared by 7 bases and J by 0 bases, with 4 bases of the junction left unmatched. The CDR3 loop reads CSAREDSTDTQYF. In DNA, the CDR3 is TGCAGCGCCCGGGAGGACAGCACAGATACGCAGTATTTT.

The gene calls are TRBV7-9 and TRBJ1-1, with unresolved D. The CDR3 totals 15 residues. CDR1 is SEHNR and CDR2 is FQNEAQ in the germline V gene (reference sequence). Trimming shortened V by 4 bases and J by 5 bases, and 17 bases separated the two germline ends. Written as DNA, the CDR3 is TGTGCCAGCAGCTACAGATCGGGAGGGAAGACTGAAGCTTTCTTT. Its protein is CASSYRSGGKTEAFF.

The chain links TRBV28 to TRBJ2-5, with 11 bases that match TRBD1. The CDR3 totals 15 residues. V lost 4 bases and J lost 0; bases outside the gene matches: 1. Germline values: CDR1 MDHEN, CDR2 SYDVKM. In nucleotides, the CDR3 is TGTGCCAGCAGTTGGGACAGGGGGTACCAAGAGACCCAGTACTTC. Its translation: CASSWDRGYQETQYF. Full variable domain (rest looked up from reference TRBV28 and TRBJ2-5): DVKVTQSSRYLVKRTGEKVFLECVQDMDHENMFWYRQDPGLGLRLIYFSYDVKMKEKGDIPEGYSVSREKKERFSLILESASTNQTSMYLCASSWDRGYQETQYFGPGTRLLVL.

The rearrangement links TRBV19 to TRBJ1-1; D ambiguous. V was clipped by 5 bases and J by 2 bases, with 9 bases between them. Germline CDR1 reads LNHDA; CDR2 reads SQIVND (reference sequence). This CDR3 is 13 amino acids long. In nucleotides, the CDR3 is TGTGCCAGTAGTCTCCCCTCTAACACTGAAGCTTTCTTT. Amino acids: CASSLPSNTEAFF.

Note on this clone: One end of the junction fails to match germline, which may point to a read error. The J gene is TRBJ1-1, the V gene TRBV7-9; D ambiguous. Germline values: CDR1 SEHNR, CDR2 FQNEAQ (reference sequence). CDR3 length equals 11 residues. CDR3 amino acids: CSSSVTYEAFF. CDR3 nucleotides: TGTTCCAGCAGCGTTACATATGAAGCTTTCTTT.

This clone was picked up a small number of times. The chain employs TRBV4-3 and TRBJ1-2, with 7 bases aligning to TRBD1. This CDR3 region has 15 residues. From germline, CDR1 is LGHNA and CDR2 YSLEER. V was pared by 0 bases and J by 4 bases, with 5 bases of the junction left unmatched. The chain's CDR3 is CASSQDWDSFYGYTF. In DNA, the CDR3 is TGCGCCAGCAGCCAAGACTGGGACAGTTTCTATGGCTACACCTTC.

This clone occurred once. This chain connects TRBV18 to TRBJ1-4, with D unresolved. The CDR3 totals 14 residues. Per the germline V gene, CDR1 is KGHSH and CDR2 is LQKENI. Trimming removed 3 bases at V and 6 bases at J, with 11 bases between. CDR3 DNA sequence: TGTGCCAGCTCACCGGGCGGGATGGATGAAAAACTGTTTTTT. Its translation: CASSPGGMDEKLFF.

This clone was picked up one time. The chain joins TRBV19 to TRBJ1-1, with TRBD1 as a possible D gene (6 bases). Germline assignment: CDR1 LNHDA and CDR2 SQIVND (reference sequence). The CDR3 runs 13 residues. Trimming removed 6 bases at V and 8 bases at J, with 16 bases between. This CDR3 reads CASRQTFDREAFF. CDR3 DNA sequence: TGTGCCAGTAGACAAACTTTCGACAGGGAAGCTTTCTTT.

The rearrangement links TRBV28 to TRBJ2-7; D perhaps matches TRBD1 (6 bases). The CDR3 has 16 amino acids. Germline CDR1 reads MDHEN; CDR2 reads SYDVKM. Trimming pared 5 bases from V and 4 bases from J, leaving 21 bases between. The CDR3 DNA reads TGTGCCAGCAGTAAACAGGGAAACGTGTTGGGTTACGAGCAGTACTTC. Protein sequence: CASSKQGNVLGYEQYF.

The V call is TRBV27, the J call TRBJ1-1; the match to TRBD1 covers 7 bases. The CDR3 is made up of 15 amino acids. J was trimmed by 4 bases and V by 5 bases; bases with no gene match: 10. Germline CDR1 and CDR2: MNHEY and SMNVEV (reference sequence). The CDR3 region has the DNA TGTGCCAGCAGTCCCGAGGCAGGGGGTCCCACTGAAGCTTTCTTT. This sequence encodes CASSPEAGGPTEAFF.

The chain has TRBV28 and TRBJ2-2, with 7 bases fitting TRBD1. Germline V gives CDR1 MDHEN, CDR2 SYDVKM. The CDR3 consists of 17 residues. With 8 bases clipped from V and 0 bases from J, the junction kept 12 bases outside the gene matches. The CDR3 sequence is CASRGPRTGTNTGELFF. The CDR3 bases are TGTGCCAGCCGAGGCCCCAGGACAGGTACGAACACCGGGGAGCTGTTTTTT.

The genes are TRBV11-3 and TRBJ2-7; 11 nucleotides align to TRBD2. V gave up 3 bases and J gave up 2 bases; unmatched junction bases: 3. The CDR3 is made up of 15 amino acids. Germline CDR1 SGHNT, CDR2 YENEEA. In DNA form, the CDR3 reads TGTGCCAGCAGCTTGACTAGCGGGGATACCTACGAGCAGTACTTC. Translation gives CASSLTSGDTYEQYF.

The V call is TRBV7-2, the J call TRBJ1-3; 8 bases match TRBD1. Germline trimming cut 5 bases from V and 1 base from J; bases unmatched to any gene: 4. Germline loops: CDR1 SGHTA, CDR2 FQGNSA. CDR3 size: 15 residues. In DNA form, the CDR3 reads TGTGCCAGCAGCCCGCGGACAGGGTCTGGAAACACCATATATTTT. Its translation is CASSPRTGSGNTIYF.

The chain links TRBV6-1 to TRBJ1-4, with unresolved D. V was trimmed by 6 bases and J by 0 bases, leaving 8 bases between them. Germline CDR1 is MNHNS and CDR2 is SASEGT. The CDR3 runs 14 residues. CDR3 bases: TGTGCCAGCAGAATAACTCCAACTAATGAAAAACTGTTTTTT. Encoded protein: CASRITPTNEKLFF.

The chain combines TRBV10-3 with TRBJ2-5, with 7 positions matching TRBD1. Trimming at V came to 5 bases and at J to 0 bases, leaving 12 bases not matched to a gene. There are 17 residues in the CDR3. The V gene's germline CDR1 is ENHRY and CDR2 SYGVKD. The CDR3 bases are TGTGCCATCAGTTCTCTCGCCGGGACAGCGGACCAAGAGACCCAGTACTTC. Protein sequence: CAISSLAGTADQETQYF.

This chain links TRBV4-1 with TRBJ2-7, with D perhaps TRBD2 (5 bases). The V gene's germline CDR1 is MGHRA and CDR2 YSYEKL. The CDR3 covers 15 residues. Trimming removed 3 bases at V and 5 bases at J, with 17 bases between. The CDR3 coding sequence is TGCGCCAGCAGCCAGTCTCCGAGGGTTCCCCACGAGCAGTACTTC. The encoded protein is CASSQSPRVPHEQYF.

The chain combines TRBV18 with TRBJ2-7; D possibly corresponds to TRBD2 (6 bases). V lost 5 bases and J 2 bases, leaving 10 bases between the germline ends. The CDR3 is 13 residues long. From germline, CDR1 is KGHSH and CDR2 LQKENI. CDR3 bases: TGTGCCAGCTCAAGTGGCGGGACCTACGAGCAGTACTTC. Protein product: CASSSGGTYEQYF.

V gene TRBV11-2 combines with J gene TRBJ2-1; no definite D call. The CDR3 totals 12 residues. Germline V gives CDR1 SGHAT, CDR2 FQNNGV. V was clipped by 4 bases and J by 8 bases, with 9 bases between them. The CDR3 coding sequence is TGTGCCAGCAGCTCGACACGACATGAGCAGTTCTTC. Protein: CASSSTRHEQFF.